This T cell receptor (beta chain) was obtained from a study of shared clonotypes between healthy human individuals. Study outcomes and limitations: Clonotype sharing among donors was expected to depend on sequencing depth. With a handful of donors compared, 4% to 5.5% of naive CD4 clonotypes were shared.

A remark on this clone: Its antigen is undetermined.

The authors split each subset's genomic DNA evenly across several immunoSEQ plates. Assay used: immunoSEQ multiplex PCR; TCRdb lists only in-frame clones, some missing. The sample lists 850,000 to 1,100,000 clones; around three quarters were seen once. The CDR3 totals 10 residues. Trimming cost V 6 bases and J 5 bases, with 8 bases left between them. Germline V CDR1 and CDR2: DFQATT, SNEGSKA (reference sequence). The TCR was taken from a man between 18 and 35 years old in good health. Some clones in this sample may be carry-over from other donors' samples. The chain couples TRBV20-1 to TRBJ2-7; D is ambiguous. Sequencing was done on a sample of memory CD4+ T cells from PBMCs. Subset in this sample: CD45RA-negative fraction. CDR3 sequence (DNA): TGCAGTGCCAGGTGGCACGAGCAGTACTTC. Encoded protein: CSARWHEQYF.